These 16 T cell receptor beta chains came from one sample sequenced in a study of OX40 agonist ivuxolimab in advanced cancers. The library was made by the immunoSEQ multiplex PCR assay. The immuneACCESS repertoire file appears here via TCRdb, limited to in-frame rearrangements. These files lack a portion of the clones; in checked studies, under half of the deficit traces to unresolved V genes, and the cause of the others is not known. Across this sample there are 71,000 or so clones, with approximately 86% seen only once. The ten largest clones add up to about 1% of the sample. The source material was CD4+ or CD8+ T cells sorted from blood, sampled in a trial of the OX40 agonist ivuxolimab. These receptors came from an adult with an advanced solid tumor such as melanoma, head and neck, liver or kidney cancer.

The chain links TRBV4-2 to TRBJ1-6, with unresolved D. V lost 0 bases, J lost 10 bases, and 7 bases lay in between. This CDR3 is 13 amino acids long. Per germline, CDR1 LGHNA and CDR2 YNFKEQ. The CDR3 loop reads CASSQEVESPLHF. CDR3 coding DNA: TGTGCCAGCAGCCAAGAAGTCGAGTCACCCCTCCACTTT.

This clone showed up just once. The chain combines TRBV19 with TRBJ2-3; 10 positions match TRBD2. Per germline, CDR1 LNHDA and CDR2 SQIVND (reference sequence). The ends lost 11 bases at V and 9 bases at J; junction bases unmatched: 14. This CDR3 spans 14 amino acids. CDR3 residues: CASATELAGTTQYF. As DNA, the CDR3 is TGTGCCTCGGCTACGGAACTAGCGGGAACCACGCAGTATTTT.

This chain uses TRBV7-9 with TRBJ2-5; D uncertain. The CDR3 runs 12 residues. V was clipped by 1 base and J by 5 bases, with 5 bases between them. In germline, CDR1 is SEHNR, CDR2 FQNEAQ (reference sequence). The DNA for the CDR3 is TGTGCCAGCAGCTTAGGTTGGGAGACCCAGTACTTC. Translated, it gives CASSLGWETQYF. The complete variable domain, with remaining parts taken from reference TRBV7-9 and TRBJ2-5, reads DTGVSQNPRHKITKRGQNVTFRCDPISEHNRLYWYRQTLGQGPEFLTYFQNEAQLEKSRLLSDRFSAERPKGSFSTLEIQRTEQGDSAMYLCASSLGWETQYFGPGTRLLVL.

This chain joins TRBV9 and TRBJ2-5, with TRBD2 matching over 9 bases. Germline CDR1 reads SGDLS; CDR2 reads YYNGEE. V lost 0 bases and J lost 2; bases outside the gene matches: 8. The CDR3 extends over 17 amino acids. This CDR3 reads CASSVGRGAGGQETQYF. The CDR3 DNA sequence: TGTGCCAGCAGCGTAGGACGGGGAGCGGGAGGACAAGAGACCCAGTACTTC.

This chain connects TRBV27 to TRBJ2-6; 7 positions match TRBD2. CDR1 MNHEY and CDR2 SMNVEV come from the germline V gene (reference sequence). V gave up 3 bases and J gave up 0 bases; unmatched junction bases: 8. The CDR3 is 18 residues long. The CDR3 spells CASSFSGKFPSGANVLTF. Written as DNA, the CDR3 is TGTGCCAGCAGTTTCAGCGGGAAGTTCCCCTCTGGGGCCAACGTCCTGACTTTC.

This chain uses TRBV29-1 with TRBJ1-4, with 9 nucleotides matching TRBD1. The CDR3 sequence is 14 residues long. The V segment lost 7 bases and the J segment 7 bases; nucleotides outside the gene matches: 10. Germline CDR1 and CDR2: SQVTM and ANQGSEA. This chain's CDR3 is CSARQGVRSEKLFF. CDR3 bases: TGCAGCGCAAGACAGGGGGTCCGAAGTGAAAAACTGTTTTTT.

The CDR3 DNA sequence: TGTGCCAGCAGCTTAACTAGCGCGTCCGGCACAGATACGCAGTATTTT. As protein: CASSLTSASGTDTQYF. The chain joins TRBV7-3 to TRBJ2-3; D perhaps matches TRBD2 (5 bases). Germline CDR1 reads SGHTA; CDR2 reads FQGTGA. V lost 0 bases and J 1 base, leaving 11 bases between the germline ends. This CDR3 has 16 amino acids.

This clone was recorded only once. The chain joins TRBV5-1 to TRBJ2-2; 9 nucleotides match TRBD1. The J segment lost 2 bases and the V segment lost 3 bases, leaving 5 bases of the junction unmatched. The CDR3 runs to 16 residues. CDR1 and CDR2 from the germline V gene are SGHRS and YFSETQ. The DNA for the CDR3 is TGCGCCAGCAGCTGGGGGACAGGGAGTAACACCGGGGAGCTGTTTTTT. Protein: CASSWGTGSNTGELFF.

V usage is TRBV9 and J usage is TRBJ2-5; 10 bases fit TRBD2. The CDR3 spans 18 residues. J gave up 4 bases and V 0 bases, and 12 bases lay outside the gene matches. In germline, CDR1 is SGDLS, CDR2 YYNGEE. CDR3 amino acids: CASSVATSLAGFSETQYF. CDR3 bases: TGTGCCAGCAGCGTAGCTACCTCACTAGCGGGATTCTCAGAGACCCAGTACTTC.

The sample holds a few counts of this clone. The chain recombines TRBV5-6 with TRBJ2-1, with 11 bases aligning to TRBD2. J lost 8 bases, V lost 3 bases, and 13 bases had no gene match. The CDR3 has 17 amino acids. Germline lookup yields CDR1 SGHDT and CDR2 YYEEEE. CDR3 in amino acids: CASSWNSGRAGLHEQFF. For the CDR3, the DNA is TGTGCCAGCAGCTGGAATAGCGGGAGGGCCGGATTACATGAGCAGTTCTTC.

The chain employs TRBV6-1 and TRBJ2-1; D ambiguous. Germline V gene sequence: CDR1 MNHNS, CDR2 SASEGT. V dropped 1 base and J dropped 10 bases, with 11 bases sitting between them. This CDR3 region has 13 residues. The CDR3 nucleotides are TGTGCCAGCAGTGAAGGACTCCCCTGGGAGCAGTTCTTC. This translates into CASSEGLPWEQFF.

This rearrangement joins TRBV28 to TRBJ1-1; TRBD1 is a possible D gene (5 bases). Trimming took off 2 bases at V and 2 bases at J, with 9 bases between the two ends. The CDR3 runs to 14 residues. Germline CDR1 is MDHEN and CDR2 is SYDVKM. Here the CDR3 reads CASSLSQGNTEAFF. CDR3 bases: TGTGCCAGCAGTTTAAGTCAGGGAAACACTGAAGCTTTCTTT.

The rearrangement joins TRBV5-8 to TRBJ2-7; the D gene is possibly TRBD1 (6 bases). Germline-derived CDR1 and CDR2 are SGHTS and YDEGEE. CDR3 length: 13 residues. The V end lost 2 bases, the J end lost 3 bases, and 9 bases lay between the germline ends. As DNA, the CDR3 is TGTGCCAGCAGCTTAACAGGGAGCTACGAGCAGTACTTC. Translated, it gives CASSLTGSYEQYF.

This clone was counted a single time. Distinct nucleotide sequences in the sample also encode this CDR3. The rearrangement joins TRBV7-9 to TRBJ1-1, with a tentative D call TRBD1 (6 bases). Trimming pared 1 base from V and 1 base from J, leaving 7 bases between. The CDR3 spans 14 residues. Germline V CDR1 and CDR2: SEHNR, FQNEAQ (reference sequence). The CDR3, as DNA: TGTGCCAGCAGCTTAGGAGGGGGGAACACTGAAGCTTTCTTT. It yields the protein CASSLGGGNTEAFF.

This sequence joins TRBV28 and TRBJ1-5, with a possible D match to TRBD1 (5 bases). V dropped 10 bases and J dropped 2 bases, with 12 bases sitting between them. This CDR3 region has 13 residues. CDR1 is MDHEN, CDR2 SYDVKM, per germline. As DNA, the CDR3 is TGTGCCACCAGGGAATCCGGCAATCAGCCCCAGCATTTT. Translating it yields CATRESGNQPQHF. The full variable domain, completed using reference TRBV28 and TRBJ1-5, is DVKVTQSSRYLVKRTGEKVFLECVQDMDHENMFWYRQDPGLGLRLIYFSYDVKMKEKGDIPEGYSVSREKKERFSLILESASTNQTSMYLCATRESGNQPQHFGDGTRLSIL.

V gene TRBV12-5 combines with J gene TRBJ1-2, with 12 bases lining up with TRBD1. The germline gives CDR1 LGHNT, CDR2 FRNRAP. The CDR3 covers 14 residues. Unmatched junction bases numbered 5, after V lost 6 bases and J lost 6 bases. The CDR3 DNA is TGTGCTAGTGGGTGGGGACAGGGGGCACATGGCTACACCTTC. This translates into CASGWGQGAHGYTF.